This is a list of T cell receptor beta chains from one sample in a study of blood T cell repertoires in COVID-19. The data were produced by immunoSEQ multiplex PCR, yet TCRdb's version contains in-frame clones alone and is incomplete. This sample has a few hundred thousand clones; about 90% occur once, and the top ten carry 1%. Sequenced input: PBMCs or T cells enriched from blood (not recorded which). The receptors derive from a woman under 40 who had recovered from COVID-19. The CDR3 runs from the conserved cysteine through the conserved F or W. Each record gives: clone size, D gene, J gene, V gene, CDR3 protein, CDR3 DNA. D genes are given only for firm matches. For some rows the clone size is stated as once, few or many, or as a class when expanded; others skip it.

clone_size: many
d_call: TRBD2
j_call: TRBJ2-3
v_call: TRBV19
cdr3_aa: CASSAAGGRGDTQYF
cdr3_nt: TGTGCCAGTAGTGCGGCGGGGGGGCGTGGGGATACGCAGTATTTT

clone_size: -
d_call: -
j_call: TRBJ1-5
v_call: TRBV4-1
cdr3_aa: CASSQDEWGGNQPQHF
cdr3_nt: TGCGCCAGCAGCCAAGATGAGTGGGGCGGCAATCAGCCCCAGCATTTT

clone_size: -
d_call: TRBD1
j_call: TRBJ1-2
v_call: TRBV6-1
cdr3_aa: CASSEGRDRRGNYGYTF
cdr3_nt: TGTGCCAGCAGTGAAGGTAGGGACAGGAGAGGAAACTATGGCTACACCTTC

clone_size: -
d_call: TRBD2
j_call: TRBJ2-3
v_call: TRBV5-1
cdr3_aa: CASSLAERGDTDTQYF
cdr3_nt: TGCGCCAGCAGCTTGGCCGAGCGGGGAGACACAGATACGCAGTATTTT

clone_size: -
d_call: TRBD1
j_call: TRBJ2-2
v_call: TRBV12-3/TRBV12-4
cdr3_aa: CASITGGAGELFF
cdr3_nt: TGTGCCAGCATTACAGGGGGTGCCGGGGAGCTGTTTTTT

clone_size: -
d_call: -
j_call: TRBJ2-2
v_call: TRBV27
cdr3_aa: CASSLYRIRGPLTGELFF
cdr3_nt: TGTGCCAGCAGTTTATATAGGATCAGGGGCCCCCTCACCGGGGAGCTGTTTTTT

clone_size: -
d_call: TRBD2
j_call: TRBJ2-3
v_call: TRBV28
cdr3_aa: CASSRTSGGYTDTQYF
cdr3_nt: TGTGCCAGCAGTAGGACTAGCGGGGGGTACACAGATACGCAGTATTTT

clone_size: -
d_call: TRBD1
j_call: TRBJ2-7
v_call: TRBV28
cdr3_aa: CASSLDRGQYEQYF
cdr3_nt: TGTGCCAGCAGTTTAGACAGGGGGCAATACGAGCAGTACTTC

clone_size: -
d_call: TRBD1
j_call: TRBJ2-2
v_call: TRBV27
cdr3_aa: CASSVNRGLMTGELFF
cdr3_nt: TGTGCCAGCAGTGTAAACAGGGGGCTGATGACCGGGGAGCTGTTTTTT

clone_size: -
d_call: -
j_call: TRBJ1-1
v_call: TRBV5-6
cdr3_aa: CASGLKPGWEPFF
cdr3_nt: TGTGCCAGCGGCTTAAAACCCGGGTGGGAGCCTTTCTTT

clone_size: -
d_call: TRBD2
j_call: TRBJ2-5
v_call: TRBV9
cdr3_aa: CASSLSGGGPQETQYF
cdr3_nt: TGTGCCAGCAGCCTATCAGGCGGGGGACCCCAAGAGACCCAGTACTTC

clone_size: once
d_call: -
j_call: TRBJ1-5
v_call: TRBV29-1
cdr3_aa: CSVGGVRGSNQPQHF
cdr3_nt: TGCAGCGTTGGAGGCGTCCGGGGTAGCAATCAGCCCCAGCATTTT

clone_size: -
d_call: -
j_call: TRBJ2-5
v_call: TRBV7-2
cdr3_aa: CASSLDSTKPKTQYF
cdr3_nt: TGTGCCAGCAGCTTAGATTCCACAAAACCCAAGACCCAGTACTTC

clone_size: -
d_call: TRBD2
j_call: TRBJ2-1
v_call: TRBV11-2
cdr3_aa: CASSARLAGGQNEQFF
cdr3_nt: TGTGCCAGCAGCGCCCGACTAGCGGGGGGCCAAAATGAGCAGTTCTTC

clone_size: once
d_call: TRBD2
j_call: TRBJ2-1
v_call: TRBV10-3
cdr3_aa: CAISIAGGPSPFF
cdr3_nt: TGTGCCATCAGCATAGCGGGGGGCCCCTCCCCGTTCTTC

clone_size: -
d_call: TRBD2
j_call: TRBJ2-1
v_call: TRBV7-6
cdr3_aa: CASSLASTSGVNYNEQFF
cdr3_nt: TGTGCCAGCAGCTTAGCCTCCACTAGCGGGGTTAACTACAATGAGCAGTTCTTC

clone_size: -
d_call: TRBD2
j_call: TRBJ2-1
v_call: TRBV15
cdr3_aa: CATSRVAGTSNEQFF
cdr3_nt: TGTGCCACCAGCAGAGTAGCCGGGACTAGCAATGAGCAGTTCTTC

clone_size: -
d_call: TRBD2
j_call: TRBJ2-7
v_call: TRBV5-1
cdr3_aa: CASRSSGQVYEQYF
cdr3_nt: TGCGCCAGCCGATCTAGCGGGCAAGTATACGAGCAGTACTTC

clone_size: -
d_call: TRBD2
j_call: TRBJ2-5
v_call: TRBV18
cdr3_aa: CASSPPRIAGVPQETQYF
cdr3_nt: TGTGCCAGCTCACCACCCCGGATAGCGGGGGTACCCCAAGAGACCCAGTACTTC

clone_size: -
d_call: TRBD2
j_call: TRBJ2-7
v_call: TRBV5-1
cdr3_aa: CASSFGSGGNEQYF
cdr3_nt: TGCGCCAGCAGCTTCGGTAGCGGGGGCAACGAGCAGTACTTC

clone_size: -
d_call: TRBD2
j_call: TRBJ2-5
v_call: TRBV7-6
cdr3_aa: CASSHPTSGASQQETQYF
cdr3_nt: TGTGCCAGCAGCCATCCGACTAGCGGGGCCTCTCAACAAGAGACCCAGTACTTC

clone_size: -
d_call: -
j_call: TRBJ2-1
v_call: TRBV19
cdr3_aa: CASRQPGFYNEQFF
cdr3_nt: TGTGCCAGCAGACAGCCAGGATTCTACAATGAGCAGTTCTTC

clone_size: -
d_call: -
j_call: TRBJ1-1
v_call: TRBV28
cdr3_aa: CASSLGGSAEAFF
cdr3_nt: TGTGCCAGCAGTTTGGGGGGTTCGGCTGAAGCTTTCTTT

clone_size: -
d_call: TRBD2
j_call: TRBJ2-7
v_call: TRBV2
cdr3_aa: CASSDGRRSEQYF
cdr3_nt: TGTGCCAGCAGTGACGGGAGGAGGTCCGAGCAGTACTTC

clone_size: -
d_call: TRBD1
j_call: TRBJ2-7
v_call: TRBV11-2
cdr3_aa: CASSFPAGTGAIYEQYF
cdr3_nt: TGTGCCAGCAGCTTCCCTGCCGGGACAGGGGCAATCTACGAGCAGTACTTC

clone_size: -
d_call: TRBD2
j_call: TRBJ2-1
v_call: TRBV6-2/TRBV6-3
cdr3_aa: CASSDPAGGSYNEQFF
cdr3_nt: TGTGCCAGCAGCGATCCGGCGGGGGGATCCTACAATGAGCAGTTCTTC

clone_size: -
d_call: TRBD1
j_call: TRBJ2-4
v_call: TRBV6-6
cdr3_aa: CASRPTQGQGRYIQYF
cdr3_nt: TGTGCCAGCAGACCCACCCAGGGACAGGGGCGGTACATTCAGTACTTC

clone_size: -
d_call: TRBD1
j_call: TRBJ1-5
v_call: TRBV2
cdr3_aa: CASSLDRDNQPQHF
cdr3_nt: TGTGCCAGCAGTTTAGACAGGGACAATCAGCCCCAGCATTTT

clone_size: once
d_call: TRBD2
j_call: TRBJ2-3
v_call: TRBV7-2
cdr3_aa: CASSSLAGDADTQYF
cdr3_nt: TGTGCCAGCAGCTCACTAGCGGGGGACGCAGATACGCAGTATTTT

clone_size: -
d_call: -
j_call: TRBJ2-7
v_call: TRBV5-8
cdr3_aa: CASSLLWAGADYEQYF
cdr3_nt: TGTGCCAGCAGCTTGTTATGGGCGGGGGCCGACTACGAGCAGTACTTC

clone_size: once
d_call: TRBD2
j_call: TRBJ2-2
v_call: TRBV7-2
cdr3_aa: CASSLTGTSGKAGELFF
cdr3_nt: TGTGCCAGCAGCCTTACCGGGACTAGCGGGAAGGCCGGGGAGCTGTTTTTT